These 27 T cell receptor beta chains originate from one sample sequenced in a study of CD8 T cells in Susac syndrome. cDNA came from about 0.51 to 1 ug RNA primed by random hexamers. TCRdb called the immunoSEQ multiplex PCR reads again in MiXCR, with one record for every CDR3 protein. Of tens of thousands of distinct CDR3 sequences detected, roughly nine tenths appear once; the ten largest clones hold 0.15% to 0.2%. The sample consisted of CD8+ T cells from PBMCs. The receptors shown here come from a human donor in good health.

The chain combines TRBV9 with TRBJ2-3; 9 bases match TRBD2. The germline V gene has CDR1 SGDLS and CDR2 YYNGEE. The CDR3 is 16 amino acids. J was trimmed by 1 base and V by 10 bases; bases with no gene match: 13. The CDR3 sequence: CASAGGGGLRTDTQYF. CDR3 DNA: TGTGCCTCAGCTGGCGGGGGGGGCCTCCGCACAGATACGCAGTATTTT.

This chain connects TRBV18 to TRBJ2-3; D might be TRBD1 (6 bases). Germline V gene data show CDR1 as KGHSH and CDR2 as LQKENI. Trimming pared 3 bases from V and 4 bases from J, leaving 11 bases between. The CDR3 has 14 residues. Here the CDR3 DNA reads TGTGCCAGCTCACCCTCGGACAGACCAGATACGCAGTATTTT. It translates to CASSPSDRPDTQYF.

The CDR3 reads CASSYGAASYEQYF. In DNA, the CDR3 is TGTGCCAGCAGTTACGGGGCAGCATCCTACGAGCAGTACTTC. The rearrangement uses TRBV6-2 or TRBV6-3 and TRBJ2-7, with D perhaps TRBD1 (5 bases). Trimming shortened V by 2 bases and J by 1 base, and 9 bases separated the two germline ends. Germline V gene sequence: CDR1 MNHEY, CDR2 SVGEGT. CDR3 length: 14 amino acids.

The rearrangement joins TRBV13 to TRBJ2-3; D gene unclear. CDR1 PRHDT and CDR2 FYEKMQ come from the germline V gene (reference sequence). The CDR3 is 12 residues long. V was trimmed by 5 bases and J by 1 base, leaving 4 bases between them. The CDR3 DNA is TGTGCCAGCAGCCCGGGCACAGATACGCAGTATTTT. Translation: CASSPGTDTQYF.

This clonotype was counted between two and nine times. CDR3 coding DNA: TGTGCCAGCAGTCCGGGACAGGGGGCGGACGAGCAGTACTTC. Translated: CASSPGQGADEQYF. The chain is built from TRBV6-2 or TRBV6-3 and TRBJ2-7; 12 positions match TRBD1. This CDR3 spans 14 amino acids. Germline CDR1 and CDR2: MNHEY and SVGEGT. J gave up 5 bases and V 5 bases, and 4 bases lay outside the gene matches.

The chain uses TRBV7-6 and TRBJ1-1; the D gene is possibly TRBD1 (5 bases). The germline V gene encodes CDR1 SGHVS and CDR2 FNYEAQ. CDR3 length equals 15 residues. Trimming took 2 bases from V and 1 from J, leaving 11 bases between them. Here the CDR3 DNA reads TGTGCCAGCAGCTTAATCGCAGGACAGAACACTGAAGCTTTCTTT. Its protein is CASSLIAGQNTEAFF.

V is TRBV5-1 and J is TRBJ2-1; TRBD1 might be the D (6 bases). The V gene lost 4 bases and the J gene lost 8 bases, with 28 bases spanning the gap. Germline-derived CDR1 and CDR2 are SGHRS and YFSETQ. This CDR3 spans 18 amino acids. The CDR3 sequence: CASSPRPLQGGYLDEQFF. CDR3 DNA: TGCGCCAGCAGCCCCCGGCCCTTACAGGGTGGGTATCTCGATGAGCAGTTCTTC.

There are a few counts of this clonotype. The chain is built from TRBV7-2 and TRBJ2-1; 7 bases align to TRBD2. Germline V gene data show CDR1 as SGHTA and CDR2 as FQGNSA. This CDR3 contains 15 residues. With V trimmed by 5 bases and J by 3 bases, 7 bases remained unmatched. CDR3 sequence (DNA): TGTGCCAGCAGCCCCCTCGCGGGGGTCTACAATGAGCAGTTCTTC. This codes for CASSPLAGVYNEQFF. The complete variable domain, with remaining parts taken from reference TRBV7-2 and TRBJ2-1, reads GAGVSQSPSNKVTEKGKDVELRCDPISGHTALYWYRQSLGQGLEFLIYFQGNSAPDKSGLPSDRFSAERTGGSVSTLTIQRTQQEDSAVYLCASSPLAGVYNEQFFGPGTRLTVL.

This chain links TRBV10-2 with TRBJ2-3, with unresolved D. The CDR3 sequence is 17 residues long. Between the trimmed V and J ends, which lost 0 bases and 6 bases, there was a span of 19 bases. Germline V CDR1 and CDR2: WSHSY, SAAADI. The DNA for the CDR3 is TGCGCCAGCAGTGAGTCTTTATGGCTAGAAAACACCGATACGCAGTATTTT. Its translation is CASSESLWLENTDTQYF.

The chain is built from TRBV6-5 and TRBJ2-1; 8 bases match TRBD2. This CDR3 region has 15 residues. In germline, CDR1 is MNHEY, CDR2 SVGAGI. V lost 2 bases and J lost 9; bases outside the gene matches: 9. The DNA of the CDR3 is TGTGCCAGCAGTTACCTTCTCGGGGGGGCGGGTGAGCAGTTCTTC. This translates into CASSYLLGGAGEQFF.

This clonotype was detected only once. This sequence joins TRBV6-5 and TRBJ2-5; 11 nucleotides line up with TRBD2. The V and J ends lost 1 base and 1 base, in that order; junction bases with no gene match: 5. The CDR3 is 17 residues long. CDR1 is MNHEY, CDR2 SVGAGI, per germline. The CDR3 nucleotides read TGTGCCAGCAGTTACTATCTAGCGGGGGGACCCCAAGAGACCCAGTACTTC. Amino acids: CASSYYLAGGPQETQYF.

Concerning this clonotype: It is likely a read error, because the conserved phenylalanine at the end of the CDR3 is missing. This chain links TRBV5-1 with TRBJ2-2; 11 bases align to TRBD1. Trimming took 0 bases from V and 4 from J; bases not matched to a gene: 8. Looked up from germline, CDR1 is SGHRS and CDR2 is YFSETQ. The CDR3 is made up of 18 amino acids. The CDR3 loop is CASSLAGQGAMGTGELFS. The CDR3 nucleotides are TGCGCCAGCAGCTTGGCCGGACAGGGGGCTATGGGCACCGGGGAGCTGTTTTCT.

This CDR3 reads CASSYSSWGASDEQYF. In DNA form, the CDR3 reads TGTGCCAGCAGTTACTCGAGTTGGGGGGCCAGCGACGAGCAGTACTTC. V and J are TRBV6-5 and TRBJ2-7; D tentatively fits TRBD1 or TRBD2 (6 bases each). This CDR3 contains 16 residues. V lost 0 bases to trimming and J lost 5 bases, with 17 bases between them. Germline V gives CDR1 MNHEY, CDR2 SVGAGI.

The table lists this clonotype with a few counts. The rearrangement joins TRBV27 to TRBJ2-5; no clear D gene. The V gene lost 3 bases and the J gene lost 0 bases, with 5 bases spanning the gap. Germline CDR1 is MNHEY and CDR2 is SMNVEV (reference sequence). The CDR3 consists of 13 residues. The CDR3 is CASSLLNQETQYF. CDR3 nucleotides: TGTGCCAGCAGTTTGCTGAACCAAGAGACCCAGTACTTC.

The CDR3 bases are TGTGCCAGCAGTGGGGGTCCTGGGGCCAACGTCCTGACTTTC. Translating gives CASSGGPGANVLTF. This chain connects TRBV28 to TRBJ2-6; D is perhaps TRBD1 or TRBD2 (5 bases each). Germline CDR1 and CDR2: MDHEN and SYDVKM. V lost 5 bases, J lost 2 bases, and 7 bases lay in between. This CDR3 comprises 14 residues.

The gene calls are TRBV29-1 and TRBJ1-1; D is perhaps TRBD1 (5 bases). Germline V gene lookup returns CDR1 SQVTM and CDR2 ANQGSEA. This CDR3 is built from 14 residues. The V end was cut by 8 bases, the J end by 6 bases, with 22 bases between. The CDR3 is CSLPGETAASEAFF. The CDR3 coding sequence is TGCAGCCTACCTGGGGAGACAGCGGCCTCTGAAGCTTTCTTT.

The chain uses TRBV5-6 and TRBJ1-4, with 9 bases lining up with TRBD1. The CDR3 length is 15 residues. V was clipped by 0 bases and J by 7 bases; unmatched bases: 4. The germline CDR1 and CDR2 sequences are SGHDT and YYEEEE. In DNA form, the CDR3 reads TGTGCCAGCAGCTTGGATCGGACAGGGGTTGAAAAACTGTTTTTT. Translating it yields CASSLDRTGVEKLFF.

V gene TRBV7-9 combines with J gene TRBJ1-5; D remains unclear. Trimming removed 3 bases from V and 0 bases from J, with 6 bases in between. The CDR3 is 14 residues long. Germline V gene sequence: CDR1 SEHNR, CDR2 FQNEAQ (reference sequence). CDR3 loop: CASSFDSSNQPQHF. Here the CDR3 DNA reads TGTGCCAGCAGCTTTGACTCTAGCAATCAGCCCCAGCATTTT.

The V call is TRBV7-3, the J call TRBJ1-1; maybe TRBD1 (6 bases). The CDR3 covers 14 residues. CDR1 SGHTA and CDR2 FQGTGA come from the germline V gene. V was trimmed by 5 bases and J by 2 bases, leaving 12 bases between them. CDR3 sequence (DNA): TGTGCCAGCAGCCCCTCGACAGGAAACACTGAAGCTTTCTTT. Amino acids: CASSPSTGNTEAFF.

V usage is TRBV12-3 or TRBV12-4 and J usage is TRBJ1-2; D remains unclear. V was shortened by 1 base and J by 5 bases, with 5 bases between the two germline ends. CDR3 length: 12 residues. For the CDR3, the DNA is TGTGCCAGCAGTTTAGGTCTTTATGGCTACACCTTC. Protein product: CASSLGLYGYTF.

In this sample, this clonotype turned up once. The chain recombines TRBV12-3 or TRBV12-4 with TRBJ1-2; no definite D call. V gave up 5 bases and J gave up 5 bases, with 15 bases separating them. The length of the CDR3 is 14 residues. CDR3 in amino acids: CASSPQPDPYGYTF. The DNA of the CDR3 is TGTGCCAGCAGTCCTCAACCTGACCCGTATGGCTACACCTTC.

The V and J genes are TRBV5-6 and TRBJ2-3; D is unclear. Germline loops: CDR1 SGHDT, CDR2 YYEEEE. V lost 4 bases, J lost 2 bases, and 11 bases lay in between. This CDR3 region has 14 residues. The CDR3 sequence is CASSPEAFTDTQYF. The CDR3 bases are TGTGCCAGCAGCCCCGAGGCCTTCACAGATACGCAGTATTTT. Full variable domain (outside the CDR3, taken from reference TRBV5-6 and TRBJ2-3): DAGVTQSPTHLIKTRGQQVTLRCSPKSGHDTVSWYQQALGQGPQFIFQYYEEEERQRGNFPDRFSGHQFPNYSSELNVNALLLGDSALYLCASSPEAFTDTQYFGPGTRLTVL.

The V call is TRBV27, the J call TRBJ2-1; no clear D gene. Germline V gene lookup returns CDR1 MNHEY and CDR2 SMNVEV (reference sequence). There are 16 residues in the CDR3. Trimming cost V 2 bases and J 0 bases, with 11 bases left between them. DNA for the CDR3: TGTGCCAGCAGTTTACGACACCCGTCCTCCTACAATGAGCAGTTCTTC. This codes for CASSLRHPSSYNEQFF.

The J gene is TRBJ1-1, the V gene TRBV6-1, with D perhaps matching TRBD1 (6 bases). The V end lost 2 bases, the J end lost 7 bases, and 20 bases lay between the germline ends. Germline V lookup: CDR1 MNHNS, CDR2 SASEGT. The CDR3 consists of 16 residues. The CDR3 sequence is CASSEPGRGGGIEAFF. CDR3 DNA sequence: TGTGCCAGCAGTGAACCCGGACGAGGGGGGGGAATTGAAGCTTTCTTT.

This chain connects TRBV6-1 to TRBJ2-3; no clear D. This CDR3 has 13 amino acids. Germline V gene lookup returns CDR1 MNHNS and CDR2 SASEGT. V shed 4 bases and J shed 2 bases, with 7 bases lying between them. The CDR3: CASSVGYTDTQYF. CDR3 in DNA: TGTGCCAGCAGTGTAGGGTACACAGATACGCAGTATTTT.

This clonotype was picked up one time. The V and J genes are TRBV11-2 and TRBJ2-1; 10 positions agree with TRBD2. Germline V gene sequence: CDR1 SGHAT, CDR2 FQNNGV. The CDR3 is 16 amino acids. The junction had 9 bases not matched to a gene; V was cut back by 5 bases and J by 5 bases. CDR3 nucleotides: TGTGCCAGCAGCCAGCTTGGAGCGGGGGGGCACAATGAGCAGTTCTTC. This codes for CASSQLGAGGHNEQFF. Full variable domain (outside the CDR3, taken from reference TRBV11-2 and TRBJ2-1): EAGVAQSPRYKIIEKRQSVAFWCNPISGHATLYWYQQILGQGPKLLIQFQNNGVVDDSQLPKDRFSAERLKGVDSTLKIQPAKLEDSAVYLCASSQLGAGGHNEQFFGPGTRLTVL.

The chain links TRBV27 to TRBJ1-2, with D tentatively TRBD1 (6 bases). Deletions cut 5 bases from V and 7 bases from J, with 11 bases between. From germline, CDR1 is MNHEY and CDR2 SMNVEV (reference sequence). The CDR3 is 12 residues long. The CDR3 loop reads CASSKPGVGYTF. DNA of the CDR3: TGTGCCAGCAGTAAACCAGGGGTTGGCTACACCTTC.